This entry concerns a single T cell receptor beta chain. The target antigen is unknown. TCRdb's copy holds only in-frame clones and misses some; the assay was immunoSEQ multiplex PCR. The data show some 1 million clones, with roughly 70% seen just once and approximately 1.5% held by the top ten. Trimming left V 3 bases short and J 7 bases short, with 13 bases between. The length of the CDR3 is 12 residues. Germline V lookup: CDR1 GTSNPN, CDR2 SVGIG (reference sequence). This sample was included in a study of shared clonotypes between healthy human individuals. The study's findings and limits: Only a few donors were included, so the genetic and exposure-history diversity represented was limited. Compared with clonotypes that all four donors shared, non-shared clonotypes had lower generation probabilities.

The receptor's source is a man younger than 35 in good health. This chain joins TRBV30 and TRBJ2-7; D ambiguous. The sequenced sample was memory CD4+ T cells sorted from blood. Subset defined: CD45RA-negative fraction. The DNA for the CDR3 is TGTGCCTGGAGCCCACTGGGGTCTGAGCAGTACTTC. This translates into CAWSPLGSEQYF.